This entry features one T cell receptor (beta chain) sequence. V was pared by 1 base and J by 2 bases, with 6 bases of the junction left unmatched. The CDR3 loop spans 16 amino acids. CDR1 is SEHNR, CDR2 FQNEAQ, per germline (reference sequence). Clones were read by immunoSEQ multiplex PCR, and TCRdb kept only the in-frame ones, dropping some. The data contain some 11,000 clones, approximately 71% of them singletons. Positive magnetic bead selection was used to isolate CD4+ and CD8+ cells; purity was checked by flow cytometry. These data come from a study of somatic mutations in cytotoxic T cells in rheumatoid arthritis.

The specimen was CD8+ T cells sorted from blood. The TCR comes from an adult with rheumatoid arthritis. This rearrangement joins TRBV7-9 to TRBJ2-3; TRBD2 matches 7 bases. CDR3 nucleotides: TGTGCCAGCAGCTTAGGGTGGGGGGGAGCCACAGATACGCAGTATTTT. It yields the protein CASSLGWGGATDTQYF.